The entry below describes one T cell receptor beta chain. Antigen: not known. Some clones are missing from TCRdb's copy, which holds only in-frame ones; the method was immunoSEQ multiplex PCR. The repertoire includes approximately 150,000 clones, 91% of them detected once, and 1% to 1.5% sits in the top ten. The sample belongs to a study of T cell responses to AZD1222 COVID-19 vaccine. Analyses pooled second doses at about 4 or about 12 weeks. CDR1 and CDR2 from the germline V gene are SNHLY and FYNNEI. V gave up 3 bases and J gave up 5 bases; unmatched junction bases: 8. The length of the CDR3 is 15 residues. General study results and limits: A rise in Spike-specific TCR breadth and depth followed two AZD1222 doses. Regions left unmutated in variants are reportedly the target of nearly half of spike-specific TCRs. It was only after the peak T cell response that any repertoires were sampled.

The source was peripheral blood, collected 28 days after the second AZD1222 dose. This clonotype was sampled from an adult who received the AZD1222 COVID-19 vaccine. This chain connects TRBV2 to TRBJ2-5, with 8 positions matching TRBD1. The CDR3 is CASSDVPGGGETQYF. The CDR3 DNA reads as TGTGCCAGCAGTGATGTTCCAGGGGGCGGGGAGACCCAGTACTTC.